This T cell receptor (beta chain) was recorded in a study of T cells after yellow fever vaccination. Broader study findings: Any FACS-sorted repertoire could hold abundant clonotypes that contaminate it from the bulk population.

Turning to this clonotype: As yet, its antigen is unknown.

The study made its TCR cDNA through 5'RACE template switching. That step introduced a universal primer site along with UMIs. TCRdb re-analysed the 5' RACE reads in MiXCR, keeping a single row per CDR3 protein. Of 450,000 to 550,000 distinct CDR3 sequences listed, 15% to 20% are singletons. Germline CDR1 reads KGHDR; CDR2 reads SFDVKD. V shed 4 bases and J 6 bases; nucleotides not matched to a gene: 13. The CDR3 loop spans 17 amino acids. The genes are TRBV24-1 and TRBJ2-3; the match to TRBD2 covers 9 bases. Specimen: PBMCs, collected 15 days after the yellow fever booster vaccination. This TCR was sampled from a young man who received the YFV17D yellow fever vaccine. The CDR3 DNA is TGTGCCACCAGTGACCCCCAGCGGGAGGTTAAAGTGGATACGCAGTATTTT. As protein: CATSDPQREVKVDTQYF.